This T cell receptor (beta chain) was captured by sequencing in a study of T cell responses to AZD1222 COVID-19 vaccine. On the study more broadly: Doses given second, at about 4 or about 12 weeks, were pooled.

Study conclusions and caveats: Donors skewed white British and female; clonal diversity was possibly underestimated. Across the whole spike, CD4 TCRs peaked at regions 160-218 and 743-854. Recipients of AZD1222 seropositive at baseline numbered only 6 or 7.

To note about this clone: Its antigen is currently unknown. The germline gene is not matched at one end of the junction; a read error may be the cause.

This table comes from immunoSEQ multiplex PCR, and its TCRdb copy is limited to in-frame clones, with some not included. The table includes 100,000 to 120,000 clones, about 87% detected once. The receptor's source is an adult in good health. Sequences were derived from peripheral blood, sampled on day 0 of AZD1222 vaccination.

This CDR3 reads CASTYRSF. In DNA form, the CDR3 reads TGTGCCAGCACTTATCGTTCATTC. The V gene is TRBV6-7, the J gene TRBJ2-7, with no clear D. Being an ORF, TRBV6-7 has a function that is uncertain. The CDR3 covers 8 residues.